Shown below are 32 T cell receptor beta chains from a single sample sequenced in a study of OX40 agonist ivuxolimab in advanced cancers. Libraries were built with the immunoSEQ multiplex PCR assay. TCRdb re-hosts the immuneACCESS table, in-frame sequences only. Its copies lack some clones; in the studies checked, an unresolved V gene accounts for under half of them, and the cause for the rest is not known. In all, the sample holds over 65,000 clones, and approximately 86% of those were seen once. The ten biggest clones cover approximately 2% of the sample. The specimen comprised CD4+ or CD8+ T cells sorted from blood, sampled in a trial of the OX40 agonist ivuxolimab. These receptors were taken from an adult with an advanced solid tumor such as melanoma, head and neck, liver or kidney cancer.

This clone is a singleton in its sample. The chain is built from TRBV7-8 and TRBJ2-7; D is unclear. Deletions cut 5 bases from V and 2 bases from J, with 10 bases between. Germline-derived CDR1 and CDR2 are SGHVS and FQNEAQ. The CDR3 consists of 13 residues. CDR3: CASSPRVPYEQYF. In DNA form, the CDR3 reads TGTGCCAGCAGCCCCCGAGTGCCCTACGAGCAGTACTTC.

The chain employs TRBV6-5 and TRBJ1-2; D gene unclear. CDR3 length equals 16 residues. Germline lookup yields CDR1 MNHEY and CDR2 SVGAGI. Trimming left V 0 bases short and J 3 bases short, with 14 bases between. Here the CDR3 reads CASSYSISHRDYGYTF. The CDR3 bases are TGTGCCAGCAGTTACTCGATATCCCACCGGGACTATGGCTACACCTTC.

This clone has ten or more counts. The V gene is TRBV5-1, the J gene TRBJ1-2; D remains ambiguous. Per germline, CDR1 SGHRS and CDR2 YFSETQ. This CDR3 region has 13 residues. The V end lost 7 bases, the J end lost 2 bases, and 12 bases lay between the germline ends. In DNA form, the CDR3 reads TGCGCCAGCCGGGGAAAAGTAAACTATGGCTACACCTTC. It specifies CASRGKVNYGYTF. Drawing the rest from reference TRBV5-1 and TRBJ1-2, the complete variable domain is KAGVTQTPRYLIKTRGQQVTLSCSPISGHRSVSWYQQTPGQGLQFLFEYFSETQRNKGNFPGRFSGRQFSNSRSEMNVSTLELGDSALYLCASRGKVNYGYTFGSGTRLTVV.

The rearrangement joins TRBV7-9 to TRBJ1-6; no clear D. Trimming removed 1 base from V and 9 bases from J, with 7 bases in between. Germline values: CDR1 SEHNR, CDR2 FQNEAQ (reference sequence). The CDR3 contains 13 residues. CDR3 nucleotides: TGTGCCAGCAGCTTAGACCGGGGTTCACCCCTCCACTTT. Its translation is CASSLDRGSPLHF.

This clone has a single count. The chain combines TRBV6-5 with TRBJ1-2; the D gene is possibly TRBD1 (6 bases). The CDR3 contains 15 residues. Germline loops: CDR1 MNHEY, CDR2 SVGAGI. V was clipped by 9 bases and J by 2 bases, with 19 bases between them. As DNA, the CDR3 is TGTGCCAGGGTCCCCTCGGCAGGGGAGAACTATGGCTACACCTTC. Protein sequence: CARVPSAGENYGYTF.

This rearrangement joins TRBV19 to TRBJ2-1, with a weak D call TRBD2 (6 bases). This CDR3 has 14 residues. Trimming cost V 3 bases and J 9 bases, with 15 bases left between them. Germline V CDR1 and CDR2: LNHDA, SQIVND (reference sequence). CDR3 sequence: CASSMRGRGGEQFF. The CDR3 coding sequence is TGTGCCAGTAGTATGCGGGGACGGGGCGGTGAGCAGTTCTTC.

The J gene is TRBJ1-2, the V gene TRBV10-1, with 9 bases lining up with TRBD1. Per the germline V gene, CDR1 is WNHNN and CDR2 is SYGVQD (reference sequence). This CDR3 comprises 17 residues. The ends lost 6 bases at V and 4 bases at J; junction bases unmatched: 15. The CDR3 DNA sequence: TGCGCCAGCAGGTTTATCCGCCGGGGACAGGGACCCTATGGCTACACCTTC. Translating it yields CASRFIRRGQGPYGYTF.

This clone is a singleton in its sample. The rearrangement joins TRBV11-3 to TRBJ2-2; D is undetermined. Germline CDR1 and CDR2: SGHNT and YENEEA. The CDR3 totals 14 residues. Trimming pared 0 bases from V and 7 bases from J, leaving 9 bases between. As DNA, the CDR3 is TGTGCCAGCAGCTTAGATACAGACGACGGGGAGCTGTTTTTT. It specifies CASSLDTDDGELFF.

The chain joins TRBV7-9 to TRBJ2-7; D might be TRBD1 or TRBD2, each matching 7 bases. The CDR3 consists of 14 residues. The germline gives CDR1 SEHNR, CDR2 FQNEAQ (reference sequence). V was pared by 7 bases and J by 4 bases, with 17 bases between. Written as DNA, the CDR3 is TGTGCCAGCACCCCAGCGGGACAGCCTTACGAGCAGTACTTC. Encoded protein: CASTPAGQPYEQYF.

V is TRBV30 and J is TRBJ2-5; 11 bases map to TRBD2. The J segment lost 4 bases and the V segment lost 5 bases, leaving 12 bases of the junction unmatched. This CDR3 has 16 residues. Germline assignment: CDR1 GTSNPN and CDR2 SVGIG (reference sequence). The DNA of the CDR3 is TGTGCCTGGGACCGATGGGGTAGCGGGGGGGGAGAGACCCAGTACTTC. The encoded protein is CAWDRWGSGGGETQYF.

This chain links TRBV4-2 with TRBJ2-5, with 11 bases fitting TRBD2. Germline CDR1 reads LGHNA; CDR2 reads YNFKEQ. Losses at the gene ends were 0 bases for V and 0 bases for J; bases not matched to a gene: 9. CDR3 length equals 19 residues. The CDR3, as DNA: TGTGCCAGCAGCCAAGATCTAGCTAGCGGGGGGATAAACCAAGAGACCCAGTACTTC. As protein: CASSQDLASGGINQETQYF.

V and J are TRBV4-1 and TRBJ2-5, with D perhaps being TRBD1 or TRBD2 (5 bases each). V lost 2 bases, J lost 0 bases, and 19 bases lay in between. The CDR3 length is 18 residues. The germline V gene has CDR1 MGHRA and CDR2 YSYEKL. CDR3: CASSQSLFRGEYQETQYF. The CDR3 nucleotides read TGCGCCAGCAGCCAAAGCCTCTTTCGGGGCGAGTACCAAGAGACCCAGTACTTC.

This clone has a handful of counts. V is TRBV9 and J is TRBJ1-2; D uncertain. Germline CDR1 reads SGDLS; CDR2 reads YYNGEE. This CDR3 has 12 residues. V was shortened by 0 bases and J by 7 bases, with 7 bases between the two germline ends. DNA for the CDR3: TGTGCCAGCAGCGTAGACGGGCGTGGCTACACCTTC. Encoded protein: CASSVDGRGYTF. The full variable domain, rest sourced from reference TRBV9 and TRBJ1-2, is DSGVTQTPKHLITATGQRVTLRCSPRSGDLSVYWYQQSLDQGLQFLIQYYNGEERAKGNILERFSAQQFPDLHSELNLSSLELGDSALYFCASSVDGRGYTFGSGTRLTVV.

The chain has TRBV5-1 and TRBJ2-5, with 7 positions matching TRBD2. With V trimmed by 4 bases and J by 4 bases, 4 bases remained unmatched. CDR3 length: 13 amino acids. CDR1 and CDR2 from the germline V gene are SGHRS and YFSETQ. CDR3 sequence: CASSRGGRETQYF. DNA of the CDR3: TGCGCCAGCAGCCGCGGGGGTCGAGAGACCCAGTACTTC.

The V gene is TRBV5-6, the J gene TRBJ1-2; 7 nucleotides match TRBD1. Germline CDR1 reads SGHDT; CDR2 reads YYEEEE. V lost 4 bases to trimming and J lost 4 bases; unmatched junction nucleotides: 10. CDR3 size: 15 residues. This CDR3 is CASSRTQGVLYGYTF. CDR3 DNA sequence: TGTGCCAGCAGCCGGACCCAGGGGGTCCTCTATGGCTACACCTTC.

The table lists this clone with a count of one. The rearrangement uses TRBV10-3 and TRBJ1-5; 7 bases agree with TRBD1. The V segment lost 7 bases and the J segment 3 bases; nucleotides outside the gene matches: 3. The CDR3 extends over 13 amino acids. Germline CDR1 and CDR2: ENHRY and SYGVKD. CDR3 in DNA: TGTGCCATCACCCAGGGGGACAATCAGCCCCAGCATTTT. Protein sequence: CAITQGDNQPQHF.

This sequence joins TRBV11-1 and TRBJ1-6; 7 nucleotides align to TRBD1. The CDR3 extends over 16 amino acids. V trimming: 6 bases; J trimming: 0 bases; junction bases outside the gene matches: 5. From germline, CDR1 is SGHAT and CDR2 FQDESV (reference sequence). In nucleotides, the CDR3 is TGTGCCAGCAGACCTCGGGACAGCTCCTATAATTCACCCCTCCACTTT. Translated, it gives CASRPRDSSYNSPLHF. Combining the CDR3 with reference TRBV11-1 and TRBJ1-6 gives the whole variable domain EAEVAQSPRYKITEKSQAVAFWCDPISGHATLYWYRQILGQGPELLVQFQDESVVDDSQLPKDRFSAERLKGVDSTLKIQPAELGDSAMYLCASRPRDSSYNSPLHFGNGTRLTVT.

The V call is TRBV25-1, the J call TRBJ1-1; D is unresolved. V lost 3 bases and J lost 5, with 10 bases in between. The CDR3 spans 13 residues. The germline V gene has CDR1 MGHDK and CDR2 SYGVNS. The CDR3 DNA reads as TGTGCCAGCAGTGAGCCGTTAAGGACTGAAGCTTTCTTT. Residues: CASSEPLRTEAFF.

J is TRBJ2-2 and V is TRBV4-2, with TRBD2 matching 11 bases. Looked up from germline, CDR1 is LGHNA and CDR2 is YNFKEQ. With V trimmed by 4 bases and J by 2 bases, 6 bases remained unmatched. This CDR3 is built from 17 residues. CDR3 sequence (DNA): TGTGCCAGCAGCCCTCCCGGGACTAGCGGTAACACCGGGGAGCTGTTTTTT. Translating it yields CASSPPGTSGNTGELFF.

The genes are TRBV5-4 and TRBJ2-7; a weak D match, TRBD1 (5 bases). The V end lost 2 bases, the J end lost 7 bases, and 16 bases lay between the germline ends. CDR1 and CDR2 (germline): SGHNT, YYREEE (reference sequence). The CDR3 loop spans 14 amino acids. This CDR3 is CASSLQVSSSEQYF. The CDR3 nucleotides are TGTGCCAGCAGCTTACAGGTCTCCTCGTCGGAGCAGTACTTC.

The chain links TRBV5-6 to TRBJ2-2; a possible D gene is TRBD2 (7 bases). This CDR3 has 16 residues. The V gene's germline CDR1 is SGHDT and CDR2 YYEEEE. V was clipped by 4 bases and J by 4 bases, with 17 bases between them. CDR3: CASSPRGGAATGELFF. Written as DNA, the CDR3 is TGTGCCAGCAGCCCTCGAGGGGGGGCGGCCACCGGGGAGCTGTTTTTT.

The chain carries TRBV19 and TRBJ1-2; D possibly corresponds to TRBD1 (5 bases). This CDR3 is built from 13 residues. CDR1 is LNHDA, CDR2 SQIVND, per germline (reference sequence). Deletions cut 3 bases from V and 7 bases from J, with 12 bases between. The CDR3 DNA reads TGTGCCAGTAGTATGGACATCCTGAGTGGCTACACCTTC. It yields the protein CASSMDILSGYTF.

V and J are TRBV11-2 and TRBJ2-1; D possibly uses TRBD1 or TRBD2 (6 bases each). Trimming shortened V by 5 bases and J by 7 bases, and 21 bases separated the two germline ends. This CDR3 spans 16 amino acids. Germline CDR1 SGHAT, CDR2 FQNNGV. CDR3 DNA: TGTGCCAGCAGCGCCGCCTTCGGGGGCAGGGAAAATGAGCAGTTCTTC. Encoded protein: CASSAAFGGRENEQFF. The complete variable domain, with remaining parts taken from reference TRBV11-2 and TRBJ2-1, reads EAGVAQSPRYKIIEKRQSVAFWCNPISGHATLYWYQQILGQGPKLLIQFQNNGVVDDSQLPKDRFSAERLKGVDSTLKIQPAKLEDSAVYLCASSAAFGGRENEQFFGPGTRLTVL.

This chain connects TRBV6-6 to TRBJ2-7; 10 bases are a match to TRBD1. Germline values: CDR1 MNHNY, CDR2 SVGAGI (reference sequence). The CDR3 runs 15 residues. V lost 2 bases, J lost 5 bases, and 6 bases stayed unmatched. The CDR3 nucleotides read TGTGCCAGCAGTTACATGGGACAGGGGAGAGACGAGCAGTACTTC. Translating it yields CASSYMGQGRDEQYF.

The V call is TRBV5-6, the J call TRBJ2-5; 7 nucleotides agree with TRBD2. This CDR3 contains 14 residues. J gave up 4 bases and V 3 bases, and 6 bases lay outside the gene matches. Germline values: CDR1 SGHDT, CDR2 YYEEEE. This CDR3 reads CASSSRDYRETQYF. Here the CDR3 DNA reads TGTGCCAGCAGCTCCCGGGACTACCGAGAGACCCAGTACTTC.

This clone was observed a few times. V and J are TRBV13 and TRBJ1-6; possibly TRBD1 for D (5 bases). Germline values: CDR1 PRHDT, CDR2 FYEKMQ (reference sequence). This CDR3 contains 13 residues. The V end lost 4 bases, the J end lost 9 bases, and 10 bases lay between the germline ends. The CDR3 is CASSSRQGSPLHF. The CDR3 coding sequence is TGTGCCAGCAGCTCTCGCCAGGGTTCACCCCTCCACTTT.

This rearrangement joins TRBV18 to TRBJ1-1; 8 bases are shared with TRBD1. The CDR3 consists of 13 residues. Unmatched junction bases numbered 3, after V lost 5 bases and J lost 4 bases. Germline CDR1 and CDR2: KGHSH and LQKENI. CDR3 DNA sequence: TGTGCCAGCTCAACCGACAGGGGCACTGAAGCTTTCTTT. Translating it yields CASSTDRGTEAFF.

The V gene is TRBV19, the J gene TRBJ2-2; D possibly uses TRBD1 or TRBD2 (5 bases each). The CDR3 spans 15 residues. V dropped 7 bases and J dropped 7 bases, with 19 bases sitting between them. The germline V gene has CDR1 LNHDA and CDR2 SQIVND (reference sequence). CDR3 sequence reads: CASTSGWGRDGELFF. The CDR3 nucleotides read TGTGCCAGTACCTCGGGGTGGGGCCGGGACGGGGAGCTGTTTTTT.

The chain carries TRBV2 and TRBJ2-2; 8 nucleotides line up with TRBD1. CDR1 and CDR2 (germline): SNHLY, FYNNEI. The V and J ends lost 6 bases and 3 bases, in that order; junction bases with no gene match: 6. The CDR3 has 15 amino acids. CDR3 nucleotides: TGTGCCAGCAGCCCCAGGACAGGGCACACCGGGGAGCTGTTTTTT. Its protein is CASSPRTGHTGELFF.

This clone has a single count. The rearrangement links TRBV28 to TRBJ1-2; D remains ambiguous. The CDR3 is made up of 13 amino acids. Germline loops: CDR1 MDHEN, CDR2 SYDVKM. Trimming left V 7 bases short and J 5 bases short, with 14 bases between. CDR3 bases: TGTGCCAGCAACAACGAGGAGCGATATGGCTACACCTTC. Its translation: CASNNEERYGYTF.

The chain is built from TRBV2 and TRBJ2-3; D gene uncertain. The CDR3 contains 12 residues. Germline values: CDR1 SNHLY, CDR2 FYNNEI. Deletions cut 3 bases from V and 2 bases from J, with 3 bases between. CDR3 loop: CASSDDTDTQYF. The CDR3 nucleotides are TGTGCCAGCAGTGACGACACAGATACGCAGTATTTT.

V gene TRBV18 combines with J gene TRBJ2-1, with 9 bases aligning to TRBD1. V dropped 3 bases and J dropped 5; count of bases not matched to a gene: 5. CDR1 and CDR2 (germline): KGHSH, LQKENI. This CDR3 has 15 residues. The CDR3: CASSPSTGGNNEQFF. CDR3 in DNA: TGTGCCAGCTCACCGTCGACAGGGGGTAACAATGAGCAGTTCTTC. The entire variable domain, with the rest obtained from reference TRBV18 and TRBJ2-1, is as follows: NAGVMQNPRHLVRRRGQEARLRCSPMKGHSHVYWYRQLPEEGLKFMVYLQKENIIDESGMPKERFSAEFPKEGPSILRIQQVVRGDSAAYFCASSPSTGGNNEQFFGPGTRLTVL.